Following are 9 T cell receptor beta chains from one sample sequenced in a study of blood T cell repertoires in COVID-19. TCRdb's table, derived via immunoSEQ multiplex PCR, lists solely in-frame clones and lacks some. Of 100,000 or so clones in the sample, around nine tenths are singletons; the top ten hold approximately 2.9%. Sequencing input: peripheral blood. Every receptor here comes from a man in his forties or fifties with active or convalescent COVID-19.

The rearrangement uses TRBV9 and TRBJ1-3, with D uncertain. Trimming removed 0 bases from V and 0 bases from J, with 7 bases in between. The CDR3 totals 15 residues. Germline values: CDR1 SGDLS, CDR2 YYNGEE. The CDR3 is CASSVGRSSGNTIYF. The CDR3 bases are TGTGCCAGCAGCGTAGGGAGGTCCTCTGGAAACACCATATATTTT.

The chain couples TRBV5-1 to TRBJ2-5; 7 nucleotides align to TRBD2. There are 16 residues in the CDR3. V lost 0 bases, J lost 0 bases, and 5 bases stayed unmatched. The germline gives CDR1 SGHRS, CDR2 YFSETQ. The CDR3 DNA sequence: TGCGCCAGCAGCTTGGTCGGTAGCGGGTACCAAGAGACCCAGTACTTC. Residues: CASSLVGSGYQETQYF.

This chain joins TRBV18 and TRBJ2-5; 7 bases agree with TRBD2. Germline assignment: CDR1 KGHSH and CDR2 LQKENI. With V trimmed by 3 bases and J by 1 base, 5 bases remained unmatched. The CDR3 has 15 amino acids. CDR3 sequence: CASSPRLAGQETQYF. In DNA, the CDR3 is TGTGCCAGCTCACCGAGACTAGCCGGCCAAGAGACCCAGTACTTC.

This chain uses TRBV9 with TRBJ1-2; D is undetermined. Trimming left V 3 bases short and J 2 bases short, with 11 bases between. This CDR3 region has 14 residues. Germline V gene sequence: CDR1 SGDLS, CDR2 YYNGEE. CDR3 region: CASSAGEGNYGYTF. The CDR3 DNA sequence: TGTGCCAGCAGCGCCGGGGAGGGAAACTATGGCTACACCTTC.

J is TRBJ1-1 and V is TRBV5-1; the D gene is possibly TRBD1 (6 bases). The germline V gene encodes CDR1 SGHRS and CDR2 YFSETQ. Trimming pared 2 bases from V and 1 base from J, leaving 9 bases between. This CDR3 has 14 residues. This chain's CDR3 is CASSFGGPNTEAFF. CDR3 sequence (DNA): TGCGCCAGCAGCTTCGGGGGGCCGAACACTGAAGCTTTCTTT.

A single count supports this clone. The chain joins TRBV6-6 to TRBJ2-7; 7 bases line up with TRBD1. This CDR3 region has 14 residues. The germline gives CDR1 MNHNY, CDR2 SVGAGI (reference sequence). Germline trimming cut 2 bases from V and 6 bases from J; bases unmatched to any gene: 7. The CDR3 is CASSYPETGSEQYF. The CDR3 nucleotides read TGTGCCAGCAGTTACCCGGAGACAGGGAGCGAGCAGTACTTC.

The chain links TRBV3-1 (or the pseudogene TRBV3-2) to TRBJ2-5; possibly TRBD1 for D (5 bases). CDR1 and CDR2 (germline): LGHDT, YNNKEL (reference sequence). V shed 8 bases and J shed 6 bases, with 16 bases lying between them. CDR3 length equals 13 residues. The CDR3 DNA reads TGTGCCAGCCGGAGTAGGGGCGAAAAGACCCAGTACTTC. Translation: CASRSRGEKTQYF.

This sequence joins TRBV4-2 and TRBJ2-2; D perhaps matches TRBD2 (5 bases). V was cut by 4 bases and J by 5 bases, with 11 bases left in between. Looked up from germline, CDR1 is LGHNA and CDR2 is YNFKEQ. There are 14 residues in the CDR3. The CDR3 nucleotides read TGTGCCAGCAGCCCACTAGACCGGACCGGGGAGCTGTTTTTT. This encodes CASSPLDRTGELFF.

This chain connects TRBV5-1 to TRBJ1-1; D is perhaps TRBD1 (5 bases). The CDR3 runs 16 residues. The germline V gene has CDR1 SGHRS and CDR2 YFSETQ. The V and J ends lost 2 bases and 2 bases respectively, with 16 bases between them. CDR3 loop: CASSLRLTGINTEAFF. The CDR3, as DNA: TGCGCCAGCAGCTTACGGTTAACAGGAATCAACACTGAAGCTTTCTTT.